The 15 T cell receptor beta chains presented below share a single source sample, sequenced in a study of cytomegalovirus exposure and HLA in healthy donors. The primer mix had 60 Vbeta and 13 Jbeta primers. TCRdb keeps only in-frame clones here, not all; method: immunoSEQ multiplex PCR. The sample comprises under 150,000 clones, over 60% of which are singletons, and 1.7% rests with the top ten. Sequencing used PBMCs. These receptors all stem from a woman aged 25 to 39 in good health and CMV-seronegative.

This clone was picked up a small number of times. The CDR3 reads CASSGVEKLFF. CDR3 in DNA: TGTGCCAGCAGTGGAGTTGAAAAACTGTTTTTT. This chain uses TRBV6-1 with TRBJ1-4; D not resolved. The CDR3 runs 11 residues. Trimming left V 4 bases short and J 7 bases short, with 4 bases between. The germline V gene encodes CDR1 MNHNS and CDR2 SASEGT.

This chain connects TRBV29-1 to TRBJ2-7; 7 bases align to TRBD1. After removal of 6 bases from V and 3 bases from J, the junction contained 5 bases not matched to a gene. The germline CDR1 and CDR2 sequences are SQVTM and ANQGSEA. The CDR3 has 12 amino acids. The CDR3 sequence is CSVRDSFYEQYF. CDR3 coding DNA: TGCAGCGTCCGGGACAGTTTCTACGAGCAGTACTTC.

On this clone itself: Relative to the germline gene, one junction end is altered; a read error may explain this. This chain links TRBV4-1 with TRBJ2-1; TRBD2 aligns across 8 bases. In germline, CDR1 is MGHRA, CDR2 YSYEKL. The CDR3 length is 11 residues. The CDR3 region is CASSQGIGRVF. CDR3 nucleotides: TGCGCCAGCAGCCAAGGGATCGGGAGGGTCTTC.

This chain connects TRBV7-7 to TRBJ1-1; D might be TRBD1 (6 bases). The CDR3 has 14 residues. The V gene lost 4 bases and the J gene lost 1 base, with 10 bases spanning the gap. From germline, CDR1 is SSHAT and CDR2 FNYEAQ (reference sequence). DNA of the CDR3: TGTGCCAGCAGCTCGGACAGCCCGAACACTGAAGCTTTCTTT. It encodes CASSSDSPNTEAFF.

This clone was picked up one time. The rearrangement uses TRBV7-6 and TRBJ2-3, with D possibly TRBD1 on 5 matching bases. Trimming took off 2 bases at V and 1 base at J, with 7 bases between the two ends. Germline loops: CDR1 SGHVS, CDR2 FNYEAQ. The CDR3 loop spans 14 amino acids. CDR3 DNA: TGTGCCAGCAGCTTAATAGGGGGCACAGATACGCAGTATTTT. Protein product: CASSLIGGTDTQYF.

V and J are TRBV5-1 and TRBJ1-2; D is undetermined. The CDR3 sequence is 17 residues long. Germline values: CDR1 SGHRS, CDR2 YFSETQ. The germline V and J ends were trimmed by 0 bases and 0 bases, with 15 bases remaining between them. The CDR3 sequence: CASSLGPGLTANYGYTF. CDR3 nucleotides: TGCGCCAGCAGCTTGGGGCCCGGACTTACAGCTAACTATGGCTACACCTTC.

The chain has TRBV7-2 and TRBJ2-2; possible D gene TRBD1, 6 bases. Germline V gives CDR1 SGHTA, CDR2 FQGNSA. The CDR3 runs to 14 residues. V lost 5 bases, J lost 5 bases, and 12 bases lay in between. CDR3 protein: CASSVQQGTGELFF. CDR3 DNA sequence: TGTGCCAGCAGCGTCCAACAGGGAACCGGGGAGCTGTTTTTT.

The chain links TRBV20-1 to TRBJ2-4; unclear D gene. Germline CDR1 reads DFQATT; CDR2 reads SNEGSKA (reference sequence). There are 11 residues in the CDR3. V was cut by 6 bases and J by 4 bases, with 7 bases left in between. The CDR3, as DNA: TGCAGTGCATTACAGAAAAACATTCAGTACTTC. Its translation is CSALQKNIQYF.

The DNA of the CDR3 is TGTGCCAGCCGTGCTCCGGGGGGGGGATCTTCTGAGCAGTTCTTC. This translates into CASRAPGGGSSEQFF. This chain joins TRBV6-5 and TRBJ2-1; 8 bases align to TRBD2. The V and J ends lost 8 bases and 9 bases, in that order; junction bases with no gene match: 15. The V gene's germline CDR1 is MNHEY and CDR2 SVGAGI. The CDR3 consists of 15 residues.

This clone was recorded only once. The rearrangement uses TRBV11-2 and TRBJ1-5; TRBD1 matches 10 bases. The CDR3 is 16 residues long. Germline assignment: CDR1 SGHAT and CDR2 FQNNGV. J was trimmed by 10 bases and V by 5 bases; bases with no gene match: 14. The CDR3 protein is CASSPEGGTGVDPQHF. The CDR3 nucleotides are TGTGCCAGCAGCCCCGAGGGTGGGACAGGGGTAGATCCCCAGCATTTT.

This chain links TRBV7-2 with TRBJ1-2, with 8 bases lining up with TRBD1. The CDR3 consists of 15 residues. Germline V gene sequence: CDR1 SGHTA, CDR2 FQGNSA. With 4 bases clipped from V and 4 bases from J, the junction kept 8 bases outside the gene matches. The CDR3 sequence is CASSSRTGFTYGYTF. The CDR3 nucleotides are TGTGCCAGCAGCTCTAGGACAGGGTTTACCTATGGCTACACCTTC.

CDR3 loop: CASSETGTDYNEQFF. CDR3 coding DNA: TGTGCCAGCAGTGAAACCGGGACAGACTACAATGAGCAGTTCTTC. This chain connects TRBV2 to TRBJ2-1; 7 bases map to TRBD1. Trimming at V came to 2 bases and at J to 3 bases, leaving 4 bases not matched to a gene. Germline CDR1 and CDR2: SNHLY and FYNNEI. CDR3 length: 15 residues.

The V call is TRBV5-1, the J call TRBJ1-4; TRBD1 matches at 8 bases. This CDR3 comprises 15 residues. Germline lookup yields CDR1 SGHRS and CDR2 YFSETQ. J gave up 8 bases and V 9 bases, and 15 bases lay outside the gene matches. This chain's CDR3 is CATKPTGGGSEKLFF. The CDR3 DNA reads as TGCGCCACTAAGCCCACAGGGGGAGGATCAGAAAAACTGTTTTTT.

This clone has just a few counts. The chain couples TRBV19 to TRBJ1-6; 7 bases are shared with TRBD1. CDR1 is LNHDA and CDR2 is SQIVND in the germline V gene (reference sequence). V lost 6 bases to trimming and J lost 5 bases; unmatched junction nucleotides: 7. The CDR3 spans 15 residues. This CDR3 reads CASRPITGDNSPLHF. The CDR3 coding sequence is TGTGCCAGTAGACCCATAACAGGGGATAATTCACCCCTCCACTTT.

This chain connects TRBV11-2 to TRBJ1-1; 7 positions match TRBD1. CDR1 and CDR2 from the germline V gene are SGHAT and FQNNGV. This CDR3 contains 15 residues. V lost 2 bases to trimming and J lost 3 bases; unmatched junction nucleotides: 6. Written as DNA, the CDR3 is TGTGCCAGCAGCTTACCAGGGGGAAGGGACACTGAAGCTTTCTTT. This codes for CASSLPGGRDTEAFF.